This paragraph covers one T cell receptor beta chain sequence. This record comes from a study of blood T cell repertoires in COVID-19. In the study overall: Collection of acute and convalescent COVID-19 samples took place in the United States, Italy and Spain. The analysed material was cDNA or gDNA that came from T cells, B-cell-depleted T cells, or PBMCs.

The V gene lost 2 bases and the J gene lost 8 bases, with 13 bases spanning the gap. The germline V gene encodes CDR1 KGHSH and CDR2 LQKENI. This CDR3 has 14 amino acids. TCRdb's table, derived via immunoSEQ multiplex PCR, lists solely in-frame clones and lacks some. Of roughly 190,000 clones listed, 70% to 90% were seen once; the top ten hold approximately 4%. The rearrangement links TRBV18 to TRBJ1-5; TRBD1 is a possible D gene (6 bases). Input material: peripheral blood. This clonotype was sampled from a human donor in a cohort sampled during active COVID-19. CDR3 protein: CASSPLPGEKPQHF. In nucleotides, the CDR3 is TGTGCCAGCTCACCATTGCCAGGGGAAAAGCCCCAGCATTTT. The variable domain in full, with the rest retrieved from reference TRBV18 and TRBJ1-5, is NAGVMQNPRHLVRRRGQEARLRCSPMKGHSHVYWYRQLPEEGLKFMVYLQKENIIDESGMPKERFSAEFPKEGPSILRIQQVVRGDSAAYFCASSPLPGEKPQHFGDGTRLSIL.